This T cell receptor beta chain comes out of a study of T cells after posttransplantation cyclophosphamide. Study outcomes and limitations: Donor-recipient repertoire similarity was low at 1-2 months, rising over year one.

For this clone: The antigen is not known.

Using immunoSEQ multiplex PCR, the repertoire was profiled, and TCRdb retains in-frame clones only, with some absent. This table has roughly 17,000 clones, roughly 85% appearing once. Methotrexate plus calcineurin inhibitor accompanied controls' myeloablative marrow transplants; sampling was 1 year later. The clonotype was recovered from a female patient aged 18 to 30 who received an allogeneic stem cell transplant from an unrelated donor, was CMV-positive, and had acute and chronic GVHD. Some of the T cells may derive from the graft donor. The sample was PBMCs, taken after allogeneic stem cell transplant with calcineurin inhibitor and methotrexate.

The CDR3 DNA is TGTGCCAGCAGCTTGGGACAGCCCTCCTACGAGCAGTACTTC. It yields the protein CASSLGQPSYEQYF. The chain uses TRBV5-4 and TRBJ2-7; possible D gene TRBD1, 5 bases. The germline CDR1 and CDR2 sequences are SGHNT and YYREEE (reference sequence). Trimming took 0 bases from V and 0 from J, leaving 7 bases between them. The CDR3 has 14 amino acids.